The rows below give T cell receptor beta chains drawn from one sample of a study of siplizumab effects on memory and regulatory T cells. Profiled with immunoSEQ multiplex PCR; TCRdb holds only in-frame clones, not every one. Of around 94,000 clones listed, 92% were seen once; the top ten hold approximately 1.2%. Sequencing was done on a sample of CD4+ T cells sorted from blood. The receptors originated from a human donor in good health. CDR3s include the opening cysteine and the closing phenylalanine or tryptophan. The order of the fields is J gene, clone size, D gene, V gene, CDR3 DNA, CDR3 protein. D genes are given only for firm matches. Clone size appears in some rows only: once, few, many, or a class for an expanded clone.

J: TRBJ1-2; size: .; D: .; V: TRBV2; DNA: TGTGCCAGCAGTGAATACGGCTACACCTTC; CDR3: CASSEYGYTF
J: TRBJ2-7; size: .; D: TRBD2; V: TRBV5-1; DNA: TGCGCCAGCAGTCGGACTAGCGGGAGGGCCGACGAGCAGTACTTC; CDR3: CASSRTSGRADEQYF
J: TRBJ2-7; size: .; D: .; V: TRBV5-6; DNA: TGTGCCAGCAGCGGGACCACTTACGAGCAGTACTTC; CDR3: CASSGTTYEQYF
J: TRBJ2-2; size: .; D: .; V: TRBV7-3; DNA: TGTGCCAGCAGCTTAAGGAGGGAGAACACCGGGGAGCTGTTTTTT; CDR3: CASSLRRENTGELFF
J: TRBJ2-5; size: .; D: .; V: TRBV10-1; DNA: TGCGCCAGCAGCGGGGCTAGGCGGGAGACCCAGTACTTC; CDR3: CASSGARRETQYF
J: TRBJ2-1; size: once; D: .; V: TRBV27; DNA: TGTGCCAGCAGTTTACCAGTTCACGGGAGTAAGGTCAATGAGCAGTTCTTC; CDR3: CASSLPVHGSKVNEQFF
J: TRBJ2-7; size: .; D: .; V: TRBV7-8; DNA: TGTGCCAGCAGCTTACCAGGGAACGAGCAGTACTTC; CDR3: CASSLPGNEQYF
J: TRBJ2-1; size: .; D: TRBD1; V: TRBV27; DNA: TGTGCCAGCAGTTTCCTGGGACAGGGGAATGTAAATGAGCAGTTCTTC; CDR3: CASSFLGQGNVNEQFF
J: TRBJ1-5; size: .; D: .; V: TRBV18; DNA: TGTGCCATCAAAGAGACAGTAAATCAGCCCCAGCATTTT; CDR3: CAIKETVNQPQHF
J: TRBJ2-2; size: .; D: .; V: TRBV6-1; DNA: TGTGTCGCAAAAGCAGGTCCAGGCGGGGAGCTGTTTTTT; CDR3: CVAKAGPGGELFF
J: TRBJ1-2; size: .; D: .; V: TRBV19; DNA: TGTGCCAGTGAAGGTGGGTACAGTGGCTACACCTTC; CDR3: CASEGGYSGYTF
J: TRBJ2-1; size: .; D: .; V: TRBV7-9; DNA: TGTGCCAGCAGTTCAGGGGCGGGTTTCTACAATGAGCAGTTCTTC; CDR3: CASSSGAGFYNEQFF
J: TRBJ2-5; size: .; D: TRBD1; V: TRBV6-5; DNA: TGTGCCTCCTCCAGGGGGCCACGAGAGACCCAGTACTTC; CDR3: CASSRGPRETQYF
J: TRBJ1-2; size: .; D: .; V: TRBV20-1; DNA: TGCAGTGCTACGGACAACTATGGCTACACCTTC; CDR3: CSATDNYGYTF
J: TRBJ1-2; size: once; D: TRBD1; V: TRBV18; DNA: TGTGCCAGCTCACACTCGGACAGGGCTAACTATGGCTACACCTTC; CDR3: CASSHSDRANYGYTF
J: TRBJ1-1; size: .; D: .; V: TRBV30; DNA: TGTGCCTGGGAAAATAGCTATAAGAACACTGAAGCTTTCTTT; CDR3: CAWENSYKNTEAFF
J: TRBJ2-1; size: .; D: .; V: TRBV2; DNA: TGTGCCAGCAAGGTTGGGGACCTACCCTACCCCGGGCAGTTCTTC; CDR3: CASKVGDLPYPGQFF
J: TRBJ1-3; size: .; D: .; V: TRBV29-1; DNA: TGCAGCGTTGGTGGGGGGACTGGAAACACCATATATTTT; CDR3: CSVGGGTGNTIYF
J: TRBJ2-7; size: once; D: TRBD2; V: TRBV9; DNA: TGTGCCAGCAGCGAGCGGGGGGGACTAGCAGACTACGAGCAGTACTTC; CDR3: CASSERGGLADYEQYF
J: TRBJ1-2; size: few; D: TRBD1; V: TRBV10-1; DNA: TGCGCCAGCTCTATTAGCCGACAGGGGGTCTACACCTTC; CDR3: CASSISRQGVYTF